The source of this T cell receptor (beta chain) is a study of blood T cell repertoires in COVID-19. This clone appeared a single time. The CDR3 runs 14 residues. V was trimmed by 8 bases and J by 4 bases, leaving 17 bases between them. Per the germline V gene, CDR1 is MNHEY and CDR2 is SMNVEV (reference sequence). Sequenced by immunoSEQ multiplex PCR; TCRdb stores in-frame clones only, minus some. The table lists hundreds of thousands of clones, approximately 87% of them singletons. This TCR was recovered from a woman in her fifties or sixties with active or convalescent COVID-19. The sequenced sample consisted of peripheral blood. The chain carries TRBV27 and TRBJ1-2; D ambiguous. CDR3 sequence (DNA): TGTGCCAGCTCCCTCACGGCTTGGGCCTATGGCTACACCTTC. Translation gives CASSLTAWAYGYTF.